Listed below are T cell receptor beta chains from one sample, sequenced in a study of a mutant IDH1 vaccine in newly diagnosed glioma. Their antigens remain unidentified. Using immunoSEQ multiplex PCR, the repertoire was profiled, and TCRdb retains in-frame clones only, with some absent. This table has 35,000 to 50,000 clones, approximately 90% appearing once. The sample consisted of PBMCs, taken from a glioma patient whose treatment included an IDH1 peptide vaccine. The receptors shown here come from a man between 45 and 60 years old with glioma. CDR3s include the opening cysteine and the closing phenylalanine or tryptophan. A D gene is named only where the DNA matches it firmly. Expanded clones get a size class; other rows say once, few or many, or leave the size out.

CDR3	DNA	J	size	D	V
CASSRTSANNNEQFF	TGTGCCAGCAGCCGAACTAGCGCTAATAACAATGAGCAGTTCTTC	TRBJ2-1	NA	TRBD2	TRBV6-6
CASSEDRTAYGYTF	TGTGCCAGCAGTGAAGACAGGACGGCCTATGGCTACACCTTC	TRBJ1-2	NA	NA	TRBV6-1
CASRLVGGVMNTEAFF	TGCGCCAGCAGGTTGGTCGGGGGGGTGATGAACACTGAAGCTTTCTTT	TRBJ1-1	NA	NA	TRBV5-1
CASSFQQGNTEAFF	TGTGCCAGCAGCTTTCAACAGGGGAACACTGAAGCTTTCTTT	TRBJ1-1	NA	NA	TRBV11-1
CASSVQVAGGNTGELFF	TGTGCCAGCAGTGTCCAGGTCGCGGGGGGTAACACCGGGGAGCTGTTTTTT	TRBJ2-2	NA	TRBD2	TRBV6-4
CASSWTGVGSYEQYF	TGCGCCAGCAGCTGGACAGGGGTGGGCTCCTACGAGCAGTACTTC	TRBJ2-7	NA	TRBD1	TRBV5-1
CASSLTGWDTGELFF	TGTGCCAGCAGCTTGACAGGGTGGGACACCGGGGAGCTGTTTTTT	TRBJ2-2	NA	TRBD1	TRBV9
CASRNGGGNQPQHF	TGTGCCAGCAGGAACGGGGGGGGCAATCAGCCCCAGCATTTT	TRBJ1-5	NA	NA	TRBV6-5
CASSIVRQNEKLFF	TGTGCCAGTAGTATAGTACGGCAGAATGAAAAACTGTTTTTT	TRBJ1-4	NA	NA	TRBV19
CASSYNRYSNTEAFF	TGTGCCAGCAGTTATAACAGGTATTCGAACACTGAAGCTTTCTTT	TRBJ1-1	NA	NA	TRBV6-5
CASSLEGGLSYEQYF	TGTGCCAGCAGCTTAGAGGGCGGGCTATCCTACGAGCAGTACTTC	TRBJ2-7	once	NA	TRBV7-3
CASRAADRVTGELFF	TGTGCCAGCAGAGCTGCGGACAGGGTAACCGGGGAGCTGTTTTTT	TRBJ2-2	NA	TRBD1	TRBV6-4
CASSLGWETQYF	TGTGCCAGCAGCTTAGGATGGGAGACCCAGTACTTC	TRBJ2-5	NA	NA	TRBV11-2
CASSLRDANGQYF	TGTGCCAGCAGTCTCAGGGACGCAAACGGGCAGTACTTC	TRBJ2-7	NA	NA	TRBV6-1
CASSVTSGYEQYF	TGTGCCAGCAGCGTGACTAGCGGATACGAGCAGTACTTC	TRBJ2-7	NA	TRBD2	TRBV9
CATQLAGDAGELFF	TGTGCCACCCAATTAGCGGGAGATGCCGGGGAGCTGTTTTTT	TRBJ2-2	NA	TRBD2	TRBV28
CASSGQGNVYEQYF	TGTGCCAGCAGCGGACAGGGAAACGTCTACGAGCAGTACTTC	TRBJ2-7	NA	TRBD1	TRBV6-6
CASSTQGANEQFF	TGTGCCAGTAGTACGCAGGGGGCGAATGAGCAGTTCTTC	TRBJ2-1	NA	TRBD1	TRBV19
CASRKREGEETQYF	TGCGCCAGCAGAAAGCGGGAGGGCGAAGAGACCCAGTACTTC	TRBJ2-5	medium-sized	TRBD2	TRBV4-1
CSVVWRELNTGELFF	TGCAGCGTTGTTTGGCGGGAGCTGAACACCGGGGAGCTGTTTTTT	TRBJ2-2	NA	TRBD2	TRBV29-1
CASSQSRQPRWQYF	TGTGCCAGCAGCCAAAGCAGGCAGCCGAGGTGGCAGTACTTC	TRBJ2-7	NA	NA	TRBV5-8
CASSPPLAVYEQYF	TGTGCCAGCTCACCACCACTAGCGGTCTACGAGCAGTACTTC	TRBJ2-7	few	TRBD2	TRBV18
CASSQVIGDGGYNSPLHF	TGTGCCAGCAGCCAAGTAATAGGTGACGGAGGGTATAATTCACCCCTCCACTTT	TRBJ1-6	NA	NA	TRBV4-2
CASSIEDGFSGANVLTF	TGTGCCAGTAGTATAGAGGACGGATTCTCTGGGGCCAACGTCCTGACTTTC	TRBJ2-6	NA	NA	TRBV19
CASSVGGRGEKLFF	TGTGCCAGCAGCGTAGGAGGGAGAGGAGAAAAACTGTTTTTT	TRBJ1-4	NA	NA	TRBV9
CAWRPGRYEQYF	TGTGCCTGGAGGCCAGGGAGGTACGAGCAGTACTTC	TRBJ2-7	NA	NA	TRBV30
CASSSTGAIRETQYF	TGTGCCAGCAGCTCGACAGGGGCTATTAGAGAGACCCAGTACTTC	TRBJ2-5	NA	TRBD1	TRBV28
CASSVGGQNTEAFF	TGTGCCAGCAGCGTAGGGGGACAGAACACTGAAGCTTTCTTT	TRBJ1-1	NA	NA	TRBV9
CASSLAHRAGGYTF	TGTGCCAGCAGCTTGGCTCACAGGGCTGGTGGCTACACCTTC	TRBJ1-2	few	NA	TRBV5-8
CSVEGTRTDTQYF	TGCAGCGTTGAGGGCACCCGCACAGATACGCAGTATTTT	TRBJ2-3	NA	NA	TRBV29-1